These 8 T cell receptor beta chains originate from one sample sequenced in a study of blood T cell repertoires in COVID-19. Measured with immunoSEQ multiplex PCR; TCRdb has only the in-frame clones, and not every one. The repertoire holds 250,000 to 350,000 clones, with about 91% as singletons. Sequenced: peripheral blood. The receptors originated from a woman in her twenties or thirties who had recovered from COVID-19.

The rearrangement uses TRBV3-1 (or the pseudogene TRBV3-2) and TRBJ2-1, with 12 bases matching TRBD2. J was trimmed by 6 bases and V by 4 bases; bases with no gene match: 4. CDR3 length: 15 residues. The germline V gene has CDR1 LGHDT and CDR2 YNNKEL (reference sequence). CDR3 amino acids: CASSLGLAGSNEQFF. The CDR3 bases are TGTGCCAGCAGCCTCGGACTAGCGGGGAGCAATGAGCAGTTCTTC.

This clone was recorded only once. The chain links TRBV28 to TRBJ2-1; D is perhaps TRBD2 (5 bases). The CDR3 is 15 residues long. Deletions cut 6 bases from V and 2 bases from J, with 14 bases between. Germline V lookup: CDR1 MDHEN, CDR2 SYDVKM. The DNA for the CDR3 is TGTGCCAGCAGGCCCCCCGGGGTCGCCTACAATGAGCAGTTCTTC. Translated: CASRPPGVAYNEQFF.

The V call is TRBV7-3, the J call TRBJ2-1; weak D call: TRBD2 (6 bases). There are 11 residues in the CDR3. The germline V and J ends were trimmed by 8 bases and 9 bases, with 11 bases remaining between them. Looked up from germline, CDR1 is SGHTA and CDR2 is FQGTGA. CDR3 in amino acids: CASGGAGEQFF. The CDR3 DNA reads TGTGCCAGCGGAGGGGCGGGTGAGCAGTTCTTC.

The J gene is TRBJ2-3, the V gene TRBV9; 10 bases are shared with TRBD2. Per the germline V gene, CDR1 is SGDLS and CDR2 is YYNGEE. V lost 4 bases, J lost 0 bases, and 11 bases stayed unmatched. This CDR3 comprises 18 residues. The CDR3 coding sequence is TGTGCCAGCAGCTTCCAGAGCGGGGGGGGAACTAGCACAGATACGCAGTATTTT. The encoded protein is CASSFQSGGGTSTDTQYF.

The CDR3 region is CASSRGQSTDTQYF. For the CDR3, the DNA is TGTGCCAGCAGCCGGGGACAGTCCACAGATACGCAGTATTTT. This chain connects TRBV11-2 to TRBJ2-3; TRBD1 agrees at 7 bases. The germline V gene has CDR1 SGHAT and CDR2 FQNNGV. The length of the CDR3 is 14 residues. J gave up 2 bases and V 5 bases, and 4 bases lay outside the gene matches.

This rearrangement joins TRBV12-3 or TRBV12-4 to TRBJ2-7; D is perhaps TRBD2 (6 bases). CDR3 length equals 13 residues. Trimming stripped 3 bases from V and 7 bases from J, with 13 bases between. In DNA, the CDR3 is TGTGCCAGCAGTTTCCTCACTAGCATAGAGCAGTACTTC. Its protein is CASSFLTSIEQYF.

The rearrangement uses TRBV18 and TRBJ2-7, with 8 bases aligning to TRBD1. V trimming: 8 bases; J trimming: 3 bases; junction bases outside the gene matches: 9. The CDR3 contains 14 residues. Germline CDR1 reads KGHSH; CDR2 reads LQKENI. The CDR3 reads CASTDRGRNYEQYF. CDR3 coding DNA: TGTGCCAGCACCGACAGGGGCAGAAACTACGAGCAGTACTTC.

A note on this clone: The junction departs from germline at one end; a sequencing error may be responsible. This chain joins TRBV19 and TRBJ2-1; D possibly corresponds to TRBD1 (6 bases). The CDR3 is 13 residues long. Germline assignment: CDR1 LNHDA and CDR2 SQIVND (reference sequence). The CDR3 here is CASSIVKTGELFF. In nucleotides, the CDR3 is TGTGCCAGTAGTATAGTTAAGACAGGTGAGCTGTTCTTC. The whole variable domain, filled in from reference TRBV19 and TRBJ2-1, reads DGGITQSPKYLFRKEGQNVTLSCEQNLNHDAMYWYRQDPGQGLRLIYYSQIVNDFQKGDIAEGYSVSREKKESFPLTVTSAQKNPTAFYLCASSIVKTGELFFGPGTRLTVL.